This T cell receptor beta chain is from a study of cytomegalovirus exposure and HLA in healthy donors (dated 2017 in TCRdb). Context from the whole study: According to an earlier analysis of 587 of the donors, roughly 180 million T cells yielded roughly 100 million unique TCR beta sequences and about 300 Gb of sequence data. Roughly 300 gigabases of sequencing data and about 92 million unique TCR sequences made up an early release that covered several hundred HLA-typed donors. The genetic ancestry cluster associated with self-reported Caucasian donors included 81% of the 300 to 450 genotyped donors. The study aimed to test whether signatures of past pathogen exposure could be identified by cataloging public T cell receptors. The study used immunosequencing to profile the T cell repertoires of several hundred subjects and linked those repertoires to cytomegalovirus serostatus. A separate validation cohort of over 95 different subjects was used in addition to the approximately 640-subject first cohort. To predict cytomegalovirus infection status, the study brought together high-throughput TCR immunosequencing, statistical association of individual TCRs with disease status, and machine learning. In a later analysis, previously published TCR beta repertoires from 670 or so donors were re-analyzed and high-resolution HLA genotyping was added so that TCR occurrence patterns could be studied. Rather than using new phenotypic data, the later analysis identified candidate immune exposures from TCR beta sequences and from how often those sequences occurred across donors. To decide whether each TCR beta V gene segment behaved as functional or pseudogenic, an earlier analysis of nearly 600 of the donors relied on high-throughput TCR beta sequencing. Donor age, sex, ethnicity and CMV serostatus were compiled alongside the repertoire data. A later genetic analysis used genome-wide SNP genotypes for about three fifths of the 666 donors, treating that subset as a discovery cohort. All discovery cohort repertoires had been generated using a single sequencing platform. Class I and class II HLA loci were covered by the typing at four-digit resolution. Typing coverage varied by locus: 629-630 donors for A, B, C, DRB1 and DQB1; around 560 for DQA1; more than 600 for DPA1; roughly 470 for DPB1. Four to six DR-DQ haplotypes were handled as single units for association and clustering, since linkage in the cohort was strong. Among 300 to 500 genotyped donors of the cohort, an average of roughly 230,000 unique TCR beta nucleotide sequences was sequenced per donor, of which about 19% were non-productive.

On this clone itself: The clone's antigen remains unknown. Per-base qualities were not stored, and no clone one base away is much larger.

V drops 6 bases and J drops 10 bases, leaving 13 bases in between. The CDR3 holds 12 amino acids from the cysteine to the phenylalanine. Solely the CDR3 DNA is kept, with 36 bases framed from the first base. CDR1 and CDR2 are drawn from the germline V gene: MNHNS, SASEGT. The cohort was made up of about 670 healthy bone marrow donors. All cohort members were sampled while nominally healthy, although unrecorded immune exposures were likely present. The donor tested CMV seropositive and was one of the 289 seropositive cohort members. A peripheral blood sample was collected from each donor, and TCR beta sequencing was performed on peripheral blood mononuclear cells. Genomic DNA extraction from the blood cell samples was performed with the Qiagen DNeasy Blood Extraction Kit. To prepare the library, the immunoSEQ multiplex PCR assay was applied. The multiplex PCR relied on a mix of 60 forward primers for TCR Vbeta segments and 13 reverse primers for TCR Jbeta segments. The CDR3 region of rearranged TCR beta genes was amplified from genomic DNA with a multiplex PCR assay. On the Illumina HiSeq System, the amplified TCR beta libraries were sequenced as 87-base-pair reads. The original methods were these. Across the 700 or so repertoires, a later analysis counted 78 million or so unique TCR beta chains, some 11 million of which were shared by at least two donors. Raw reads were error-corrected and collapsed into unique sequences by a nearest-neighbor algorithm in which closely related sequences were merged to remove PCR and sequencing errors. CDR3 sequences were aligned to IMGT reference sequences to assign V, D and J gene segments. Each retained sequence needed at least a six-nucleotide match to both a V gene segment and a J gene segment. A rearrangement counted as productive if the CDR3 had no stop codons and remained in frame with V and J, and every other rearrangement counted as non-productive. Following IMGT convention, CDR3 was defined as the stretch from the second conserved V-encoded cysteine up to the conserved J-encoded phenylalanine. The earlier analysis of about 620 of the donors excluded sequences that lacked an unambiguous match to a single V gene segment. In an earlier analysis of roughly 600 of the donors, a V segment was called functional when productive rearrangements were above 56.7%, and segregating when the standard deviation between donors exceeded 5%. A statistical classification framework was built to diagnose cytomegalovirus status from the catalog of TCR beta chain sequences. A later analysis assigned V and J genes by comparing TCR nucleotide sequences with IMGT/GENE-DB human TR gene sequences. The TCRdist pipeline was used in a later analysis to assign CDR3 sequences and most-parsimonious VDJ recombination scenarios. In a later analysis, each TCR beta chain was defined by its CDR3 amino acid sequence together with its V-gene family, and reads without a unique V-gene family were excluded. As a way to deal with suspected cross-contamination and a sequencing artifact, a later analysis dropped 450 to 700 nucleotide sequences that were highly shared and had low generation probability. A later analysis calculated a clonal expansion index for each public chain from normalized within-repertoire ranks of inferred template counts. In a later analysis, generation probabilities were computed with a VDJ recombination model fitted to out-of-frame rearrangements, and the resulting probabilities were checked against IGoR. A later analysis scored TCR-TCR, TCR-HLA and TCR-CMV co-occurrence with hypergeometric tests, applying a repertoire-size bias correction to TCR pairs. To estimate false discovery rates, a later analysis permuted the HLA or CMV assignments 20 times. A later analysis grouped co-occurring TCRs with DBSCAN, adding TCRdist sequence similarity when clustering within HLA-allele-positive subsets. For co-occurrence clustering, repertoires with fewer than 30,000 or more than 120,000 public chains were excluded, along with about five repertoires with anomalous nucleotide sharing. As stored in TCRdb, this immuneACCESS dataset retains in-frame rearrangements with V and J assigned. A fraction of the clones does not appear; measured against another copy, unresolved V genes explain less than half of the discrepancy, and the remainder lacks a known reason. D and trimming were read from the DNA, whereas the V and J calls and clone size are those reported in that table. A total of around 80,000 clones appear in this sample, under 65% of them only once. The ten largest account for roughly 4.5% of the sample.

The paper's findings and limits, for the study overall: In both the original and validation cohorts, the classifier was reported to diagnose cytomegalovirus status with high specificity and sensitivity. Because counts were too low, 15 or so rarely observed V segments, including chromosome 9 orphons, were excluded from the earlier analysis of under 650 of the donors. According to the authors, the approach could potentially be generalized to other disease states and immunological phenotypes. Most TCR sequences were observed very rarely across donors, whereas some public TCRs were present in many individuals. In a later genetic analysis, fewer N-insertions in productive TCRs were reported among donors in an Asian-associated ancestry cluster than the 666-donor mean. Immune exposure information for the cohort was limited to CMV serostatus. Broadly in line with IMGT annotations, most TCR beta V segments showed up in productive rearrangements about 87% or about 30% of the time in an earlier analysis of around 600 of the donors. A total of 164 TCR beta chains were listed by the study as associated with cytomegalovirus. A further reported finding was that TCR beta sequences accurately predicted the HLA-A and HLA-B alleles for most subjects in the first cohort. A few of the identified cytomegalovirus-associated TCR beta chains were confirmed in vitro to be specific for cytomegalovirus antigens. In a later analysis, HLA-associated TCR beta chains were found to be more clonally expanded and to have lower generation probabilities than equally common non-associated chains. According to a later analysis, TCR association rates differed among HLA loci, with DRB1 alleles showing the most associated TCRs and HLA-C alleles showing the fewest. A group of highly shared sequence variants was considered likely to be a technical artifact of the sequencing pipeline. An association between a missense DCLRE1C variant and V-gene and J-gene trimming of TCR beta chains was found in a later genetic analysis and replicated in an independent cohort. In a later analysis, several top co-occurrence clusters were reported to appear linked to parvovirus B19, influenza, CMV and Epstein-Barr virus. At a false discovery rate of 0.05, a later analysis linked 16,000 or so TCR beta sequences to specific HLA alleles. Most CMV-associated TCR beta chains appeared to be HLA-restricted in a later analysis, and the HLA associations seemed to be driven largely by CMV exposure. In this cohort, only TCR beta chains were sequenced, and detectable features were limited by the absence of alpha or paired-chain data. The presence/absence analyses assumed that sequencing depth was roughly uniform across donors, and that assumption may not be true. When HLA alleles, especially DR and DQ, strongly co-occurred, attributing TCR associations to individual alleles was difficult. Because HLA typing was missing for some donors at each locus, association tests included only the typed subset. Linkage disequilibrium might explain the correlated functional status among segregating V segments, but an unknown experimental factor could not be ruled out. The 87-base-pair reads could not distinguish some IMGT-functional V segments, including TRBV6-2 and TRBV6-3, so those segments were excluded.

The rearranged chain carries TRBV6-1 and TRBJ2-1; a tentative D match to TRBD1 spans 6 bases. The TCR originated in a male donor in good health and CMV-seropositive. The sample consisted of PBMCs. CDR3 reads: CASSGWGPEQFF. At the DNA level, the sequence is TGTGCCAGCAGCGGCTGGGGGCCCGAGCAGTTCTTC.